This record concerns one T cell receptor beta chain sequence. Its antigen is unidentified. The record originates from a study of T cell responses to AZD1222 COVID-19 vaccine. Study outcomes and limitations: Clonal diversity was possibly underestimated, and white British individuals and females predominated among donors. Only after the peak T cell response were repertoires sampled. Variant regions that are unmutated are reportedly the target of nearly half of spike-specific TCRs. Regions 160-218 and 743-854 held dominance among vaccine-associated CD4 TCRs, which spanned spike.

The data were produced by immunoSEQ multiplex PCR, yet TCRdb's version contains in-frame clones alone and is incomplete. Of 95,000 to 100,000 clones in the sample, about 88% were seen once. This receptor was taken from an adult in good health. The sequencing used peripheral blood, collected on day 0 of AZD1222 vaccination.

The DNA for the CDR3 is TGTGCCAGTAGTATGACTAGCGGGGGGTCCTACGAGCAGTACTTC. Protein sequence: CASSMTSGGSYEQYF. The chain carries TRBV19 and TRBJ2-7; 13 bases are shared with TRBD2. The CDR3 length is 15 residues. From germline, CDR1 is LNHDA and CDR2 SQIVND (reference sequence). V was clipped by 3 bases and J by 1 base; unmatched bases: 0.